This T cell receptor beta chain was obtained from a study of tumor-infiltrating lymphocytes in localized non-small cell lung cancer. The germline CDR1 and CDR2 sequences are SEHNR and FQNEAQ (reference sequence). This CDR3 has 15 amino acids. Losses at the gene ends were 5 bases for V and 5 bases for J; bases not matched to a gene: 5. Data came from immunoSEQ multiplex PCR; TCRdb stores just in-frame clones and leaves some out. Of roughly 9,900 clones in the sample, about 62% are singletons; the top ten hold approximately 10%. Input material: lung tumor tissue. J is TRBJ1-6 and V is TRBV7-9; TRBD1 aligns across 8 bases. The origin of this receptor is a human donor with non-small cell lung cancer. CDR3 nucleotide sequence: TGTGCCAGCAGCCTCCGGACAGGGAATAATTCACCCCTCCACTTT. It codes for CASSLRTGNNSPLHF.